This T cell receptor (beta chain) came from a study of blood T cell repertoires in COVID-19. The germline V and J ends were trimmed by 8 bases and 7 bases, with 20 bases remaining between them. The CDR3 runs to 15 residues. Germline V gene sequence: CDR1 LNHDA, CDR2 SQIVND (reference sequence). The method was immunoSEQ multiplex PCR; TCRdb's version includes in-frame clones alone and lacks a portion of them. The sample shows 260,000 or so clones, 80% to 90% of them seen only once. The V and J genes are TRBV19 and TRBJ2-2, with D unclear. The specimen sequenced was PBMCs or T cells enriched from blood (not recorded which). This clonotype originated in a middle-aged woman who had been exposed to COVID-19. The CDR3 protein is CASATELNMYGELFF. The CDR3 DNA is TGTGCCAGTGCCACCGAGCTTAATATGTACGGGGAGCTGTTTTTT.